The clone carrying this T cell receptor beta chain was seen once. Its antigen is not known. With a much larger clone just one base away, this may be a read error. RNA transcripts provided the source from which TCR beta CDR3 regions were amplified. Using the HTBI primer set, a first-round RT-PCR was run on the TCR CDR3. TCRdb fed the multiplex PCR reads into MiXCR, producing one record per CDR3 protein. The table has 40,000 to 60,000 distinct CDR3 sequences, over 40% seen once; the top ten hold about a tenth. The data are from a study of T cells in Graves' hyperthyroidism and ophthalmopathy. Study details: Once the initial diagnosis was made, peripheral blood was obtained before any treatment. Study conclusions and caveats: Most expanded thyroid clonotypes above 0.001 also appeared in blood.

In the ophthalmopathy cohort, Clinical Activity Score was at least 3, NOSPECS grade at least 4, and duration under 3 months. It was roughly 10 ml of fresh peripheral blood that supplied the PBMCs. The receptor's source is a woman aged 45 to 65 with Graves' ophthalmopathy. Input material: blood.

This CDR3 is CASSLSSTQYF. The CDR3 DNA is TGTGCCAGCAGTCTCTCGAGTACGCAGTATTTT. V usage is TRBV27 and J usage is TRBJ2-3; D remains ambiguous. The V end lost 5 bases, the J end lost 8 bases, and 8 bases lay between the germline ends. The CDR3 spans 11 residues. From germline, CDR1 is MNHEY and CDR2 SMNVEV (reference sequence).